These 16 T cell receptor beta chains originate from one sample sequenced in a study of cytomegalovirus exposure and HLA in healthy donors. Primers included in the PCR were 60 Vbeta and 13 Jbeta primers. The table came from immunoSEQ multiplex PCR; TCRdb's copy has only in-frame clones and leaves some out. In the table there are 98,000 or so clones, about 80% of which are singletons. Sequences were obtained from PBMCs. The source is a woman aged 18-30 years in good health and CMV-seropositive.

The gene calls are TRBV28 and TRBJ2-7; D not resolved. The germline V and J ends were trimmed by 5 bases and 3 bases, with 17 bases remaining between them. The CDR3 is 15 residues long. Germline lookup yields CDR1 MDHEN and CDR2 SYDVKM. CDR3 nucleotides: TGTGCCAGCAGTCCGACTCCTCGGCGTGACTACGAGCAGTACTTC. This translates into CASSPTPRRDYEQYF.

The J gene is TRBJ1-2, the V gene TRBV7-9; no clear D gene. This CDR3 contains 15 residues. Germline CDR1 SEHNR, CDR2 FQNEAQ (reference sequence). V lost 4 bases to trimming and J lost 4 bases, with 16 bases between them. The CDR3 spells CASSSTWRQGYGYTF. The CDR3 DNA follows: TGTGCCAGCAGCTCTACGTGGAGGCAAGGCTATGGCTACACCTTC. Looking up the rest from reference TRBV7-9 and TRBJ1-2 gives the full variable domain: DTGVSQNPRHKITKRGQNVTFRCDPISEHNRLYWYRQTLGQGPEFLTYFQNEAQLEKSRLLSDRFSAERPKGSFSTLEIQRTEQGDSAMYLCASSSTWRQGYGYTFGSGTRLTVV.

The V and J genes are TRBV2 and TRBJ1-1; TRBD1 matches at 7 bases. Germline lookup yields CDR1 SNHLY and CDR2 FYNNEI. The CDR3 consists of 16 residues. V gave up 0 bases and J gave up 5 bases; unmatched junction bases: 9. Here the CDR3 DNA reads TGTGCCAGCAGTGAAGCGGCCCAGGGGGAAAAAACTGAAGCTTTCTTT. Protein product: CASSEAAQGEKTEAFF. The full variable domain, its missing parts supplied by reference TRBV2 and TRBJ1-1, is EPEVTQTPSHQVTQMGQEVILRCVPISNHLYFYWYRQILGQKVEFLVSFYNNEISEKSEIFDDQFSVERPDGSNFTLKIRSTKLEDSAMYFCASSEAAQGEKTEAFFGQGTRLTVV.

The chain employs TRBV5-8 and TRBJ2-3, with D maybe TRBD1 (6 bases). Germline V gene data show CDR1 as SGHTS and CDR2 as YDEGEE. This CDR3 is built from 14 residues. The V gene lost 0 bases and the J gene lost 4 bases, with 9 bases spanning the gap. CDR3 nucleotides: TGTGCCAGCAGCTTGGATCCAGGGGCAGATACGCAGTATTTT. It is translated as CASSLDPGADTQYF.

The chain joins TRBV30 to TRBJ2-1; 7 bases are a match to TRBD2. This CDR3 spans 14 amino acids. Unmatched junction bases numbered 3, after V lost 1 base and J lost 3 bases. The V gene's germline CDR1 is GTSNPN and CDR2 SVGIG (reference sequence). CDR3 DNA sequence: TGTGCCTGGAGTGGCCAGCGGGGCTACAATGAGCAGTTCTTC. Its translation is CAWSGQRGYNEQFF.

J is TRBJ2-7 and V is TRBV28; D is ambiguous. The CDR3 is made up of 12 amino acids. Germline V CDR1 and CDR2: MDHEN, SYDVKM. Trimming shortened V by 8 bases and J by 6 bases, and 14 bases separated the two germline ends. The CDR3 coding sequence is TGTGCCAGCCGCGAGGTGGGTGGCGAGCAGTACTTC. Its protein is CASREVGGEQYF.

The chain couples TRBV27 to TRBJ2-3; D is uncertain. CDR1 and CDR2 from the germline V gene are MNHEY and SMNVEV (reference sequence). Trimming shortened V by 0 bases and J by 8 bases, and 9 bases separated the two germline ends. The CDR3 is 13 amino acids. CDR3 residues: CASSLSMEFTQYF. The CDR3 DNA reads as TGTGCCAGCAGTTTATCTATGGAGTTTACGCAGTATTTT.

This clone was counted a few times. This likely came from a read error, as a far larger clone is one base away. The sample carries other DNA sequences with the same CDR3. The chain is built from TRBV28 and TRBJ2-7; D might be TRBD2 (5 bases). The germline V and J ends were trimmed by 2 bases and 5 bases, with 7 bases remaining between them. Germline V gene sequence: CDR1 MDHEN, CDR2 SYDVKM. This CDR3 is built from 12 residues. This CDR3 reads CASSLGGNEQYV. The CDR3 nucleotides are TGTGCCAGCAGTTTAGGAGGAAACGAGCAGTACGTC.

The chain combines TRBV4-2 with TRBJ2-1, with 7 positions matching TRBD2. Germline V gene data show CDR1 as LGHNA and CDR2 as YNFKEQ. The CDR3 totals 18 residues. The V segment lost 1 base and the J segment 9 bases; nucleotides outside the gene matches: 18. This chain's CDR3 is CASSQAFREEGPRTEQFF. DNA of the CDR3: TGTGCCAGCAGCCAAGCCTTTCGGGAGGAGGGCCCAAGGACTGAGCAGTTCTTC.

There are a few counts of this clone. The chain employs TRBV5-1 and TRBJ1-2; D remains unclear. The CDR3 totals 14 residues. From germline, CDR1 is SGHRS and CDR2 YFSETQ. Trimming shortened V by 1 base and J by 2 bases, and 9 bases separated the two germline ends. DNA of the CDR3: TGCGCCAGCAGCTTGCGAGGAAACAACTATGGCTACACCTTC. Translated, it gives CASSLRGNNYGYTF.

This chain uses TRBV6-1 with TRBJ2-5, with D uncertain. Germline V gene data show CDR1 as MNHNS and CDR2 as SASEGT. V dropped 4 bases and J dropped 1 base, with 10 bases sitting between them. The CDR3 length is 14 residues. CDR3: CASSVHTIQETQYF. The CDR3 DNA is TGTGCCAGCAGTGTTCACACCATCCAAGAGACCCAGTACTTC.

This chain uses TRBV7-9 with TRBJ1-1; D is ambiguous. The CDR3 is made up of 14 amino acids. V dropped 0 bases and J dropped 3 bases, with 8 bases sitting between them. Per germline, CDR1 SEHNR and CDR2 FQNEAQ (reference sequence). CDR3 amino acids: CASSLARVDTEAFF. CDR3 sequence (DNA): TGTGCCAGCAGCTTAGCTAGAGTGGACACTGAAGCTTTCTTT.

This clone was seen just once. The CDR3 bases are TGTGCCAGCAGGACTAGCGGGATGAACACCGGGGAGCTGTTTTTT. Protein: CASRTSGMNTGELFF. The chain combines TRBV6-5 with TRBJ2-2; the match to TRBD2 covers 11 bases. Germline V gene sequence: CDR1 MNHEY, CDR2 SVGAGI. The ends lost 6 bases at V and 1 base at J; junction bases unmatched: 1. The CDR3 totals 15 residues.

The rearrangement uses TRBV7-2 and TRBJ2-5; possible D gene TRBD1, 6 bases. The CDR3 has 13 amino acids. The V gene's germline CDR1 is SGHTA and CDR2 FQGNSA. The V end lost 4 bases, the J end lost 5 bases, and 11 bases lay between the germline ends. CDR3 sequence (DNA): TGTGCCAGCAGCTCTGGGGGCGGTGAGACCCAGTACTTC. Residues: CASSSGGGETQYF.

In this sample, this clone turned up once. V usage is TRBV2 and J usage is TRBJ1-1; D gene uncertain. V was shortened by 2 bases and J by 11 bases, with 12 bases between the two germline ends. The CDR3 runs 12 residues. Germline V gives CDR1 SNHLY, CDR2 FYNNEI. The CDR3: CASSESATRAFF. The CDR3 bases are TGTGCCAGCAGTGAAAGCGCGACGCGCGCTTTCTTT.

This rearrangement joins TRBV7-4 to TRBJ2-7; D may be TRBD2 (6 bases). The CDR3 has 15 residues. The germline CDR1 and CDR2 sequences are SGHVT and SQSDAQ. Trimming cost V 7 bases and J 7 bases, with 23 bases left between them. The CDR3 DNA is TGTGCCAGCACCAAACGGGACTCCGCCCTACGAGAGCAGTACTTC. Its protein product is CASTKRDSALREQYF.